The TCR beta chain described here comes from a study of T cells of healthy individuals listed by TCRdb under 2018. Per the germline V gene, SQVTM is the CDR1 and ANQGSEA is the CDR2. The CDR3 runs 12 residues from the cysteine to the phenylalanine. Solely the CDR3 DNA is kept, with 36 bases framed from the first base. V is shortened by 7 bases, J by 0 bases, and the region joining them spans 9 bases. Preparation of the library involved 5' RACE. The sample was run on an Illumina MiSeq. TCRdb trimmed public reads at Q25 via fastp, called clones via MiXCR and kept in-frame beta chains. Identical CDR3 proteins give one entry, which carries the most common genes and DNA. The sample table holds 45,000 to 60,000 distinct CDR3 sequences, of which approximately 15% were seen once. The ten largest clones represent 15% to 20% of the sample. For this clonotype: Its antigen is unknown. No base-level quality is on record; no much larger clone is a single base apart.

Recombination joined TRBV29-1 with TRBJ1-2; no D gene is confidently identified. The source of this sequence is a human donor in good health. The CDR3 reads CSAWQANYGYTF. In nucleotides, the sequence is TGCAGCGCTTGGCAGGCTAACTATGGCTACACCTTC.